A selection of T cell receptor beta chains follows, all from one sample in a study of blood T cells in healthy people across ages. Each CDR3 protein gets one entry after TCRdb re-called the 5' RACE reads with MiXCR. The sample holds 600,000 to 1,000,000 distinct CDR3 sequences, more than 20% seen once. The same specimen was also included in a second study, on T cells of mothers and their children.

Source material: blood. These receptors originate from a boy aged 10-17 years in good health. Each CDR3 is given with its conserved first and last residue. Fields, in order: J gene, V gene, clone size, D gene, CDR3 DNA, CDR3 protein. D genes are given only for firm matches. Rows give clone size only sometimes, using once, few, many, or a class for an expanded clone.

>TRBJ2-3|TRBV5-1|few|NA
TGCGCCAGCAGCTTAGGCAGGGGTGAAGATACGCAGTATTTT
CASSLGRGEDTQYF
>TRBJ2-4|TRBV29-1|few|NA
TGCAGCGTTGTTGATTCGCTAGCCAAAAACATTCAGTACTTC
CSVVDSLAKNIQYF
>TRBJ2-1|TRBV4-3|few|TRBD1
TGCGCCAGCAGCCCGAATACAGGGGGCGGATCGCCCGAGCAGTTCTTC
CASSPNTGGGSPEQFF
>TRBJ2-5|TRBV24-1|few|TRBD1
TGTGCCACCAGTGTTTGGGGACAGGGAGGAGAGACCCAGTACTTC
CATSVWGQGGETQYF
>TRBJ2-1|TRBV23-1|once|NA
TGCGCCAGCAGTCAATGTGGGAAGCAGTTCTTC
CASSQCGKQFF
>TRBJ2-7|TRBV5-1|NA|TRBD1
TGCGCCAGCAGCTCGGGACAGGGGGAAGCCGAGCAGTACTTC
CASSSGQGEAEQYF
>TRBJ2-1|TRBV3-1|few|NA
TGTGCCAGCAGCCTAATCCGGGACAACTCAGGGGTCGATGAGCAGTTCTTC
CASSLIRDNSGVDEQFF
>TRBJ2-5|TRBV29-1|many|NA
TGCAGCGTTGTCCTGGCGGAGGACACCCAAGAGACCCAGTACTTC
CSVVLAEDTQETQYF
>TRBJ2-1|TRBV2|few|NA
TGTGCCAGCAGACAACAGGGAGTAACCTACAATGAGCAGTTCTTC
CASRQQGVTYNEQFF
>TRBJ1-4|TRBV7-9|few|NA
TGTGCCAGCAGCTTAGCGGGGGCTGTGAATGAAAAACTGTTTTTT
CASSLAGAVNEKLFF
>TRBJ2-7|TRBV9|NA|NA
TGTGCCAGCAGCGTAGAAGAGGGAGCCGAGCAGTACTTC
CASSVEEGAEQYF
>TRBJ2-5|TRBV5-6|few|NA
TGTGCCAGCAGCACTGACAGCAAACAAGAGACCCAGTACTTC
CASSTDSKQETQYF
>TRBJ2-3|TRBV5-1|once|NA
TGCGCCAGCAGCTTGGCCGGAAGCGGACACACAGATACGCAGTATTTT
CASSLAGSGHTDTQYF
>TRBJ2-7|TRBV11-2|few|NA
TGTGCCAGCAGGACTCTACGGAAGGGCTCCTACGAGCAGTACTTC
CASRTLRKGSYEQYF
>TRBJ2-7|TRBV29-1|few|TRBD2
TGCAGCGTTGGCTGGGCGGGGGGGCACTCCTACGAGCAGTACTTC
CSVGWAGGHSYEQYF